The present T cell receptor beta chain was sequenced within a study of OX40 agonist ivuxolimab in advanced cancers. Germline V gene data show CDR1 as MDHEN and CDR2 as SYDVKM. The CDR3 is made up of 15 amino acids. V lost 6 bases to trimming and J lost 0 bases, with 12 bases between them. Generated by immunoSEQ multiplex PCR, the TCRdb table keeps only in-frame clones and is missing some. The table shows 65,000 to 95,000 clones, with almost 90% occurring only once. The sequence derives from an adult with an advanced solid tumor such as melanoma, head and neck, liver or kidney cancer. The chain joins TRBV28 to TRBJ2-4; tentatively, D is TRBD2 (7 bases). Sequencing was performed on CD4+ or CD8+ T cells sorted from blood, taken in a trial of the OX40 agonist ivuxolimab. This CDR3 reads CASRGGALAKNIQYF. The CDR3 DNA reads TGTGCCAGCAGGGGGGGGGCTCTAGCCAAAAACATTCAGTACTTC.